The clone carrying this TCR beta chain was detected many times. Germline CDR1 reads WNHNN; CDR2 reads SYGVQD (reference sequence). This CDR3 has 17 amino acids. Trimming removed 2 bases from V and 4 bases from J; junction bases left unmatched: 11. From the RACE reads, TCRdb called clonotypes with MiXCR, one entry per CDR3 protein. This sample has under 50,000 distinct CDR3 sequences, with around 9.5% found just once. The data belong to a study of human T cells and chemical hapten exposure. About the study: Doses of diphenylcyclopropenone went to the patients' scalps weekly throughout the roughly 24-week study.

Specified time point: patch test 3, about 24 weeks after DPC sensitization. The treatment: therapeutic diphenylcyclopropenone sensitization with weekly scalp DPC. Researchers extracted total RNA from unfractionated whole blood. The chain carries TRBV10-1 and TRBJ2-7; 10 bases map to TRBD2. The source material was whole blood, sampled in connection with sensitization to the hapten diphenylcyclopropenone (DPC). The clonotype originates from a middle-aged man with alopecia areata. Some clones in this sample may be carry-over from other donors' samples. CDR3 protein: CASSEPRTSGGQYEQYF. Written as DNA, the CDR3 is TGCGCCAGCAGTGAGCCTAGGACTAGCGGAGGACAGTACGAGCAGTACTTC.